Listed below are T cell receptor beta chains from one sample, sequenced in a study of shared clonotypes between healthy human individuals. Only in-frame clones appear in the TCRdb table, and some are missing; sequencing was by immunoSEQ multiplex PCR. The table includes roughly 2.1 million clones, around 93% detected once. The sample was naive CD8+ T cells from PBMCs. The receptors shown here come from a man in his late teens or twenties in good health. Some clones in this sample may be carry-over from other donors' samples. Each CDR3 is given with its conserved first and last residue. D genes are given only for firm matches.

V gene	D gene	CDR3 length	J gene	CDR3 DNA	CDR3 protein
TRBV2	NA	14	TRBJ1-1	TGTGCCAGCAGTGACCGGGGAATGAACACTGAAGCTTTCTTT	CASSDRGMNTEAFF
TRBV6-5	NA	13	TRBJ1-1	TGTGCCAGCTCTCGGGGATTTAACACTGAAGCTTTCTTT	CASSRGFNTEAFF
TRBV7-9	NA	17	TRBJ2-7	TGTGCCAGCAGCCTACTAACGGTCGGCGGAGTAGTCTACGAGCAGTACTTC	CASSLLTVGGVVYEQYF
TRBV28	NA	20	TRBJ2-6	TGTGCCAGCAGTCCCGGTCGCAGCGGGTGGGTTTCGGCTGGGGCCAACGTCCTGACTTTC	CASSPGRSGWVSAGANVLTF
TRBV4-1	NA	16	TRBJ1-1	TGCGCCAGCAGCCCCATACCAGGGACGAGGGACACTGAAGCTTTCTTT	CASSPIPGTRDTEAFF
TRBV9	NA	15	TRBJ1-2	TGTGCCAGCAGCGTAGGTGGGGGGGCGAGGTATGGCTACACCTTC	CASSVGGGARYGYTF
TRBV7-6	NA	15	TRBJ2-7	TGTGCCAGCAGCTTTAGTCCAGAAAATTACTACGAGCAGTACTTC	CASSFSPENYYEQYF
TRBV4-3	NA	15	TRBJ1-3	TGCGCCAGCAGCCCCGCTATACATGGCGGAAACACCATATATTTT	CASSPAIHGGNTIYF
TRBV28	NA	15	TRBJ1-2	TGTGCCAGCAGTTTCGGTAGGGGGTTAAGCGGTGGCTACACCTTC	CASSFGRGLSGGYTF
TRBV5-6	TRBD2	15	TRBJ2-7	TGTGCCAGCAGCTTGGCAGCTAGCGGGAGCTACGAGCAGTACTTC	CASSLAASGSYEQYF
TRBV28	NA	18	TRBJ2-1	TGTGCCAGCACCGGGCGGGGATTACGGCCTTTAACCTACAATGAGCAGTTCTTC	CASTGRGLRPLTYNEQFF
TRBV6-5	NA	14	TRBJ1-6	TGTGCCAGCAGTAGGGGCGACGGGGCTTTGGCCCTCCACTTT	CASSRGDGALALHF
TRBV14	NA	13	TRBJ1-2	TGTGCCAGCAGCCAACAACGTAGGACAGGCTACACCTTC	CASSQQRRTGYTF
TRBV4-1	NA	13	TRBJ1-3	TGCGCCAGCAGCCAAGATGGCGGAAACACCATATATTTT	CASSQDGGNTIYF
TRBV27	NA	13	TRBJ2-7	TGTGCCAGCAGTTTACTAGACAGCTACGAGCAGTACTTC	CASSLLDSYEQYF
TRBV15	NA	17	TRBJ2-2	TGTGCCACCAGCAGAGATCCCCGACTTTTTAACACCGGGGAGCTGTTTTTT	CATSRDPRLFNTGELFF
TRBV27	TRBD2	18	TRBJ2-7	TGTGCCAGCAGTTTCGACAGCAATAGCGGGAGTCCCCCCTACGAGCAGTACTTC	CASSFDSNSGSPPYEQYF
TRBV5-1	NA	13	TRBJ2-7	TGCGCCAGCAGCGATAATATGGTGTACGAGCAGTACTTC	CASSDNMVYEQYF
TRBV28	NA	13	TRBJ1-5	TGTGCCAGCACTACCGGGGGCGGTCAGCCCCAGCATTTT	CASTTGGGQPQHF
TRBV27	NA	13	TRBJ2-5	TGTGCCAGCAGTGTAGAAGGGGGGGAGACCCAGTACTTC	CASSVEGGETQYF
TRBV9	NA	14	TRBJ2-7	TGTGCCAGCGGCCCGGGCAGGGATTCCTACGAGCAGTACTTC	CASGPGRDSYEQYF
TRBV27	TRBD2	20	TRBJ2-1	TGTGCCAGCAGTTCCCTGGTCGAACGCCCGCTAGCGGGAGTATTGAATGAGCAGTTCTTC	CASSSLVERPLAGVLNEQFF
TRBV5-8	NA	16	TRBJ2-3	TGTGCCAGCAGAGACCCCGGACAAGTACTCACAGATACGCAGTATTTT	CASRDPGQVLTDTQYF
TRBV5-5	NA	15	TRBJ1-5	TGTGCCAGCAGCATCACGGGGCATAGCAATCAGCCCCAGCATTTT	CASSITGHSNQPQHF
TRBV5-1	NA	18	TRBJ2-1	TGCGCCAGCAGCCTCACACCCATGGGGCTAGGGGCCTACAATGAGCAGTTCTTC	CASSLTPMGLGAYNEQFF
TRBV29-1	TRBD1	12	TRBJ2-7	TGCAGCGTTTGGGACAGGGACGATGGGCAGTACTTC	CSVWDRDDGQYF
TRBV2	NA	15	TRBJ2-1	TGTGCCAGCAGCCCCCGACTACAGAAAAACAATGAGCAGTTCTTC	CASSPRLQKNNEQFF